Below are 32 T cell receptor beta chains sequenced from a single sample in a study of cytomegalovirus exposure and HLA in healthy donors. A multiplex PCR was run with 60 Vbeta primers and 13 Jbeta primers. The protocol was immunoSEQ multiplex PCR, while the TCRdb copy is restricted to in-frame clones and leaves out a portion. The table records tens of thousands of clones, around 80% of them present only once. Sequencing was performed on PBMCs. These receptors all come from a male donor in good health and CMV-seropositive.

As concerns this clone: A junction end diverges from the germline sequence, so it may reflect a read error. The chain has TRBV5-1 and TRBJ2-2, with 11 bases lining up with TRBD2. Germline V gives CDR1 SGHRS, CDR2 YFSETQ. The CDR3 sequence is 15 residues long. The CDR3 region is CASSMTSGNTGGLFF. The CDR3 DNA sequence: TGCGCCAGCAGCATGACTAGCGGGAACACCGGGGGGCTGTTTTTT.

V usage is TRBV2 and J usage is TRBJ2-7; the D gene is possibly TRBD2 (6 bases). From germline, CDR1 is SNHLY and CDR2 FYNNEI. This CDR3 has 11 amino acids. The ends were cut back, 7 bases at V and 4 bases at J, with 8 bases in the middle. This chain's CDR3 is CASKGGYEQYF. The CDR3 nucleotides read TGTGCCAGCAAAGGAGGGTACGAGCAGTACTTC.

The sample holds a few counts of this clone. This chain joins TRBV28 and TRBJ1-2, with D possibly matching TRBD1 (6 bases). This CDR3 region has 15 residues. Trimming left V 7 bases short and J 8 bases short, with 23 bases between. Germline lookup yields CDR1 MDHEN and CDR2 SYDVKM. The CDR3 sequence is CASNPLEDSFKGYTF. The CDR3 region has the DNA TGTGCCAGCAACCCGTTAGAGGACAGTTTTAAGGGCTACACCTTC.

The V and J genes are TRBV11-2 and TRBJ1-6, with D uncertain. The CDR3 is 17 amino acids. The germline gives CDR1 SGHAT, CDR2 FQNNGV. Trimming shortened V by 5 bases and J by 8 bases, and 22 bases separated the two germline ends. CDR3 DNA sequence: TGTGCCAGCAGCCGATCCATTATGCGGTCCTCGTATTCACCCCTCCACTTT. This translates into CASSRSIMRSSYSPLHF.

The gene calls are TRBV7-2 and TRBJ1-5, with D uncertain. From germline, CDR1 is SGHTA and CDR2 FQGNSA. The CDR3 sequence is 15 residues long. V gave up 1 base and J gave up 4 bases, with 11 bases separating them. CDR3 in amino acids: CASSLEVGGNQPQHF. Here the CDR3 DNA reads TGTGCCAGCAGCTTAGAGGTAGGAGGGAATCAGCCCCAGCATTTT.

J is TRBJ2-7 and V is TRBV6-1, with TRBD1 as a possible D gene (6 bases). This CDR3 has 13 residues. Germline CDR1 reads MNHNS; CDR2 reads SASEGT. Deletions cut 6 bases from V and 2 bases from J, with 11 bases between. CDR3 region: CASRMTGAYEQYF. The CDR3 DNA reads as TGTGCCAGCAGAATGACAGGAGCCTACGAGCAGTACTTC.

The V call is TRBV4-2, the J call TRBJ2-1; D possibly corresponds to TRBD2 (6 bases). V was trimmed by 0 bases and J by 5 bases, leaving 14 bases between them. Per the germline V gene, CDR1 is LGHNA and CDR2 is YNFKEQ. This CDR3 has 16 amino acids. DNA for the CDR3: TGTGCCAGCAGCCAAGATGGAGGGGACGTCAACAATGAGCAGTTCTTC. Translation: CASSQDGGDVNNEQFF.

The chain has TRBV7-3 and TRBJ2-2, with 11 bases aligning to TRBD1. CDR1 SGHTA and CDR2 FQGTGA come from the germline V gene. The CDR3 spans 17 residues. V gave up 6 bases and J gave up 4 bases; unmatched junction bases: 10. DNA of the CDR3: TGTGCCAGCAGGGAACGAGGGACAGGGGGAGTCACCGGGGAGCTGTTTTTT. It codes for CASRERGTGGVTGELFF.

The chain carries TRBV5-4 and TRBJ1-5; TRBD1 matches at 7 bases. The germline CDR1 and CDR2 sequences are SGHNT and YYREEE (reference sequence). The CDR3 runs to 15 residues. After removal of 2 bases from V and 0 bases from J, the junction contained 2 bases not matched to a gene. The CDR3 sequence: CASSFQGDSNQPQHF. The CDR3 nucleotides are TGTGCCAGCAGCTTCCAGGGGGATAGCAATCAGCCCCAGCATTTT.

The chain uses TRBV15 and TRBJ2-1, with 10 bases that match TRBD2. The CDR3 is 15 amino acids. Trimming removed 1 base from V and 6 bases from J; junction bases left unmatched: 3. CDR1 and CDR2 from the germline V gene are LNHNV and YYDKDF (reference sequence). The CDR3 coding sequence is TGTGCCACCAGCAGAGGGACTAGCGGATCCAATGAGCAGTTCTTC. As protein: CATSRGTSGSNEQFF.

V and J are TRBV5-4 and TRBJ2-1; D is undetermined. Germline CDR1 reads SGHNT; CDR2 reads YYREEE (reference sequence). The ends were cut back, 5 bases at V and 0 bases at J, with 15 bases in the middle. The CDR3 covers 16 residues. CDR3 sequence (DNA): TGTGCCAGCAGACACCTGACTGCGAGCTCCTACAATGAGCAGTTCTTC. The encoded protein is CASRHLTASSYNEQFF.

The table lists this clone with a few counts. The CDR3 loop reads CASSLQGSNSPLHF. Written as DNA, the CDR3 is TGTGCCAGCAGCTTGCAGGGGTCGAATTCACCCCTCCACTTT. This chain joins TRBV7-2 and TRBJ1-6, with D perhaps matching TRBD1 (6 bases). The germline CDR1 and CDR2 sequences are SGHTA and FQGNSA. The germline V and J ends were trimmed by 3 bases and 7 bases, with 10 bases remaining between them. The CDR3 is made up of 14 amino acids.

The V and J genes are TRBV27 and TRBJ1-2; no firm D call. This CDR3 contains 14 residues. With 2 bases removed from V and 4 bases from J, the gap between germline ends came to 11 bases. The germline V gene has CDR1 MNHEY and CDR2 SMNVEV (reference sequence). CDR3 DNA: TGTGCCAGCAGTTTAAGCCGCGTATCCTATGGCTACACCTTC. Amino acids: CASSLSRVSYGYTF.

This chain uses TRBV14 with TRBJ2-2; TRBD1 matches 7 bases. The CDR3 is 17 amino acids. CDR1 is SGHDN and CDR2 is FVKESK in the germline V gene. V dropped 4 bases and J dropped 4; count of bases not matched to a gene: 12. This chain's CDR3 is CASSPSQRDRVTGELFF. CDR3 sequence (DNA): TGTGCCAGCAGCCCATCCCAGAGAGACAGGGTCACCGGGGAGCTGTTTTTT.

The chain has TRBV25-1 and TRBJ2-1; 8 nucleotides line up with TRBD2. V was pared by 6 bases and J by 6 bases, with 4 bases of the junction left unmatched. Germline V gene data show CDR1 as MGHDK and CDR2 as SYGVNS. The CDR3 extends over 13 amino acids. In nucleotides, the CDR3 is TGTGCCAGCAGGAGCGGGAGCCGCAATGAGCAGTTCTTC. Translated, it gives CASRSGSRNEQFF. The full variable domain, its missing parts supplied by reference TRBV25-1 and TRBJ2-1, is EADIYQTPRYLVIGTGKKITLECSQTMGHDKMYWYQQDPGMELHLIHYSYGVNSTEKGDLSSESTVSRIRTEHFPLTLESARPSHTSQYLCASRSGSRNEQFFGPGTRLTVL.

Concerning this clone: The germline gene is not matched at one end of the junction; a read error may be the cause. The sample has other DNA sequences that encode this CDR3 too. The chain has TRBV6-1 and TRBJ1-2, with D unclear. This CDR3 is 12 amino acids long. Germline V CDR1 and CDR2: MNHNS, SASEGT. The DNA for the CDR3 is TGCGCTGCTCAGAAAGCTAACTATGGCTACACCTTC. It specifies CAAQKANYGYTF.

The V and J genes are TRBV19 and TRBJ1-5; perhaps TRBD1 as D (6 bases). The ends were cut back, 2 bases at V and 5 bases at J, with 16 bases in the middle. Looked up from germline, CDR1 is LNHDA and CDR2 is SQIVND (reference sequence). This CDR3 region has 16 residues. CDR3 nucleotide sequence: TGTGCCAGTAGTATACGGCAGGGGCTTCTTGATCAGCCCCAGCATTTT. Its translation: CASSIRQGLLDQPQHF.

V is TRBV9 and J is TRBJ1-2; a weak D match, TRBD1 (5 bases). CDR3 length: 15 residues. Germline values: CDR1 SGDLS, CDR2 YYNGEE. The germline V and J ends were trimmed by 0 bases and 8 bases, with 17 bases remaining between them. The chain's CDR3 is CASSVVGAWHEGYTF. In nucleotides, the CDR3 is TGTGCCAGCAGCGTAGTTGGGGCGTGGCACGAGGGCTACACCTTC.

Remarks on this clone: One end of the junction is discordant with germline, which a read error may explain. Distinct nucleotide sequences in the sample also encode this CDR3. The gene calls are TRBV6-5 and TRBJ2-7; weak D call: TRBD2 (5 bases). In germline, CDR1 is MNHEY, CDR2 SVGAGI. The CDR3 loop spans 15 amino acids. The CDR3 bases are TGCGCCAGCAGTTACTCGCGAACTAGTTCCTACGAGCAGTACTTC. Its translation: CASSYSRTSSYEQYF.

This clone showed up just once. The rearrangement joins TRBV30 to TRBJ2-3; D might be TRBD1 (6 bases). This CDR3 has 16 residues. The V end was cut by 0 bases, the J end by 7 bases, with 20 bases between. Germline V gives CDR1 GTSNPN, CDR2 SVGIG (reference sequence). As DNA, the CDR3 is TGTGCCTGGAGTGTTGAGGGACAAACGGGGTCAAATACGCAGTATTTT. Its protein is CAWSVEGQTGSNTQYF.

The V gene is TRBV5-6, the J gene TRBJ1-2; 12 positions agree with TRBD1. This CDR3 spans 18 amino acids. V shed 4 bases, J shed 0 bases, and the junction held 10 bases outside the gene matches. CDR1 is SGHDT, CDR2 YYEEEE, per germline. The CDR3 DNA follows: TGTGCCAGCAGCACCCCCGGGACAGGGGGCGCATCTAACTATGGCTACACCTTC. This sequence encodes CASSTPGTGGASNYGYTF. The whole variable domain, remainder taken from reference TRBV5-6 and TRBJ1-2, is DAGVTQSPTHLIKTRGQQVTLRCSPKSGHDTVSWYQQALGQGPQFIFQYYEEEERQRGNFPDRFSGHQFPNYSSELNVNALLLGDSALYLCASSTPGTGGASNYGYTFGSGTRLTVV.

CDR3 loop: CASRLRLAVELIYEQYF. CDR3 DNA: TGTGCCAGCAGACTACGACTAGCGGTGGAGCTGATATACGAGCAGTACTTC. J is TRBJ2-7 and V is TRBV21-1; TRBD2 is taken as the D call from the table, unchecked against the DNA. TRBV21-1 has pseudogene status. The length of the CDR3 is 17 residues.

The V gene is TRBV5-6, the J gene TRBJ2-7; 7 nucleotides line up with TRBD1. Germline V gene lookup returns CDR1 SGHDT and CDR2 YYEEEE. This CDR3 spans 16 amino acids. V lost 3 bases to trimming and J lost 7 bases; unmatched junction nucleotides: 16. DNA of the CDR3: TGTGCCAGCAGCTGGACAGGAGGTGTGGGTGGTTTAGAGCAGTACTTC. It codes for CASSWTGGVGGLEQYF.

CDR3 sequence: CASSEWKGGRNTEAFF. The CDR3 DNA reads as TGTGCCAGCAGTGAGTGGAAGGGCGGGAGGAACACTGAAGCTTTCTTT. The chain uses TRBV6-1 and TRBJ1-1, with D unclear. Germline V lookup: CDR1 MNHNS, CDR2 SASEGT. The CDR3 has 16 amino acids. V was trimmed by 3 bases and J by 1 base, leaving 15 bases between them.

This clone turned up a few times. The J gene is TRBJ2-1, the V gene TRBV7-9; D unclear. Germline CDR1 SEHNR, CDR2 FQNEAQ (reference sequence). Trimming took off 1 base at V and 10 bases at J, with 8 bases between the two ends. The CDR3 contains 12 residues. CDR3 sequence reads: CASSLGVREQFF. CDR3 DNA: TGTGCCAGCAGCTTAGGTGTGCGGGAGCAGTTCTTC. The whole variable domain, remainder taken from reference TRBV7-9 and TRBJ2-1, is DTGVSQNPRHKITKRGQNVTFRCDPISEHNRLYWYRQTLGQGPEFLTYFQNEAQLEKSRLLSDRFSAERPKGSFSTLEIQRTEQGDSAMYLCASSLGVREQFFGPGTRLTVL.

This clone came up a few times. This chain links TRBV19 with TRBJ2-7; 9 bases match TRBD2. The ends lost 2 bases at V and 1 base at J; junction bases unmatched: 3. The CDR3 covers 15 residues. Germline V gene lookup returns CDR1 LNHDA and CDR2 SQIVND (reference sequence). Written as DNA, the CDR3 is TGTGCCAGTAGTATAAATAGCGGGGGTTCCTACGAGCAGTACTTC. Protein: CASSINSGGSYEQYF.

The chain is built from TRBV11-1 and TRBJ2-5; 8 bases agree with TRBD1. V shed 5 bases and J 2 bases; nucleotides not matched to a gene: 7. Per germline, CDR1 SGHAT and CDR2 FQDESV (reference sequence). This CDR3 comprises 15 residues. CDR3 region: CASSQETGEQETQYF. CDR3 sequence (DNA): TGTGCCAGCAGCCAAGAGACAGGGGAGCAAGAGACCCAGTACTTC. Using reference TRBV11-1 and TRBJ2-5 for the parts outside the CDR3, the full variable domain is EAEVAQSPRYKITEKSQAVAFWCDPISGHATLYWYRQILGQGPELLVQFQDESVVDDSQLPKDRFSAERLKGVDSTLKIQPAELGDSAMYLCASSQETGEQETQYFGPGTRLLVL.

The V and J genes are TRBV13 and TRBJ2-1; 7 bases are shared with TRBD2. The junction had 2 bases not matched to a gene; V was cut back by 0 bases and J by 3 bases. Germline CDR1 PRHDT, CDR2 FYEKMQ (reference sequence). The CDR3 spans 15 residues. CDR3 bases: TGTGCCAGCAGCTTAGGGCTAGCGGTCTACAATGAGCAGTTCTTC. Protein product: CASSLGLAVYNEQFF.

The J gene is TRBJ2-5, the V gene TRBV7-8; D might be TRBD2 (6 bases). V shed 3 bases and J shed 3 bases, with 17 bases lying between them. In germline, CDR1 is SGHVS, CDR2 FQNEAQ. The CDR3 loop spans 16 amino acids. CDR3 coding DNA: TGTGCCAGCAGCTTCCGGACGAGGAGGGGCGAAGAGACCCAGTACTTC. Translation gives CASSFRTRRGEETQYF.

Comments on this clone: An end of the junction differs from the germline gene, which may be a read error. The chain recombines TRBV27 with TRBJ2-7; no clear D. The CDR3 is made up of 12 amino acids. Per the germline V gene, CDR1 is MNHEY and CDR2 is SMNVEV (reference sequence). The DNA for the CDR3 is TGTGCCAGCAGTTCCCCAGGCAGTCCCATCCACTTC. Residues: CASSSPGSPIHF.

V gene TRBV5-1 combines with J gene TRBJ2-5, with D possibly being TRBD2 (6 bases). V lost 4 bases and J lost 5, with 18 bases in between. Germline lookup yields CDR1 SGHRS and CDR2 YFSETQ. The CDR3 totals 15 residues. The CDR3 DNA follows: TGCGCCAGCAGCGCCTCCCCCGGGGGAGTCGAGACCCAGTACTTC. It yields the protein CASSASPGGVETQYF.

The J gene is TRBJ2-1, the V gene TRBV6-6, with D possibly being TRBD2 (5 bases). V dropped 5 bases and J dropped 7 bases, with 9 bases sitting between them. Germline V gene lookup returns CDR1 MNHNY and CDR2 SVGAGI (reference sequence). The CDR3 spans 12 residues. This CDR3 is CASSALGNEQFF. CDR3 bases: TGTGCCAGCAGTGCACTAGGTAATGAGCAGTTCTTC.